One sample yielded the 27 T cell receptor beta chains listed below, sequenced in a study of blood T cell repertoires in COVID-19. Method: immunoSEQ multiplex PCR; TCRdb's copy keeps in-frame clones and lacks some. The sample lists around 76,000 clones, approximately 80% occurring once. The sample taken for sequencing was peripheral blood. These receptors were collected from a woman between 65 and 79 years old with acute or convalescent COVID-19.

The rearrangement joins TRBV5-1 to TRBJ2-3; a possible D gene is TRBD2 (7 bases). V shed 7 bases and J shed 4 bases, with 19 bases lying between them. Germline lookup yields CDR1 SGHRS and CDR2 YFSETQ. The CDR3 sequence is 15 residues long. The CDR3 protein is CASGALWGGADTQYF. DNA of the CDR3: TGCGCCAGCGGCGCTTTATGGGGGGGCGCAGATACGCAGTATTTT.

The rearrangement uses TRBV29-1 and TRBJ2-3; D may be TRBD2 (7 bases). The CDR3 covers 15 residues. Germline V gene lookup returns CDR1 SQVTM and CDR2 ANQGSEA. Between the trimmed V and J ends, which lost 3 bases and 0 bases, there was a span of 13 bases. CDR3 region: CSVDGRGLSTDTQYF. CDR3 DNA sequence: TGCAGCGTTGATGGGCGGGGGCTAAGCACAGATACGCAGTATTTT.

In DNA, the CDR3 is TGCGCCAGCAGCCATGGGACAGGGACGAGCTCTGGGGCCAACGTCCTGACTTTC. Its translation is CASSHGTGTSSGANVLTF. V usage is TRBV5-1 and J usage is TRBJ2-6, with TRBD1 matching over 9 bases. Per the germline V gene, CDR1 is SGHRS and CDR2 is YFSETQ. CDR3 length: 18 amino acids. The V gene end was trimmed by 4 bases and the J gene end by 0 bases; junction bases not matched to a gene: 8. Using reference TRBV5-1 and TRBJ2-6 for the parts outside the CDR3, the full variable domain is KAGVTQTPRYLIKTRGQQVTLSCSPISGHRSVSWYQQTPGQGLQFLFEYFSETQRNKGNFPGRFSGRQFSNSRSEMNVSTLELGDSALYLCASSHGTGTSSGANVLTFGAGSRLTVL.

The chain couples TRBV7-2 to TRBJ1-1; weak D call: TRBD1 (5 bases). Germline CDR1 SGHTA, CDR2 FQGNSA. V was cut by 5 bases and J by 3 bases, with 10 bases left in between. The CDR3 loop spans 13 amino acids. The CDR3 sequence: CASSHGGDTEAFF. The CDR3, as DNA: TGTGCCAGCAGCCACGGAGGGGACACTGAAGCTTTCTTT.

Concerning this clone itself: One end of the junction is discordant with germline, which a read error may explain. The chain uses TRBV6-5 and TRBJ2-7, with TRBD1 matching 7 bases. CDR1 and CDR2 (germline): MNHEY, SVGAGI. This CDR3 contains 16 residues. The CDR3 coding sequence is TGTGCTAGCAGTTACCCCGGATCCCAGGGGGCCTACGAGCAGTACTTC. Amino acids: CASSYPGSQGAYEQYF.

The chain uses TRBV6-5 and TRBJ2-3, with 7 bases aligning to TRBD2. The CDR3 is 15 residues long. Germline V gene lookup returns CDR1 MNHEY and CDR2 SVGAGI. J gave up 2 bases and V 4 bases, and 6 bases lay outside the gene matches. The CDR3 sequence is CASSSTGGPTDTQYF. For the CDR3, the DNA is TGTGCCAGCAGTTCGACGGGGGGACCCACAGATACGCAGTATTTT.

V is TRBV6-1 and J is TRBJ2-7, with a possible D match to TRBD1 (5 bases). Trimming stripped 2 bases from V and 5 bases from J, with 10 bases between. Germline V CDR1 and CDR2: MNHNS, SASEGT. The CDR3 runs to 13 residues. For the CDR3, the DNA is TGTGCCAGCAGTGAATCAGGGCACAACGAGCAGTACTTC. Translated: CASSESGHNEQYF.

The chain employs TRBV18 and TRBJ2-7; D perhaps matches TRBD1 (6 bases). Trimming cost V 5 bases and J 0 bases, with 8 bases left between them. Germline V gene lookup returns CDR1 KGHSH and CDR2 LQKENI. The CDR3 extends over 13 amino acids. CDR3 sequence reads: CASSGDNSYEQYF. Here the CDR3 DNA reads TGTGCCAGCTCAGGGGACAACTCCTACGAGCAGTACTTC.

The genes are TRBV5-1 and TRBJ2-3, with 7 positions matching TRBD1. The germline gives CDR1 SGHRS, CDR2 YFSETQ. The CDR3 runs 14 residues. The ends lost 4 bases at V and 2 bases at J; junction bases unmatched: 4. In nucleotides, the CDR3 is TGCGCCAGCAGCCAAGGACAGGACACAGATACGCAGTATTTT. It yields the protein CASSQGQDTDTQYF.

The rearrangement uses TRBV24-1 and TRBJ2-7; 7 bases fit TRBD2. The CDR3 runs 12 residues. V dropped 3 bases and J dropped 6; count of bases not matched to a gene: 1. Per the germline V gene, CDR1 is KGHDR and CDR2 is SFDVKD. The CDR3 DNA follows: TGTGCCACCAGTGATCCGGGGGGCGAGCAGTACTTC. It encodes CATSDPGGEQYF.

The V and J genes are TRBV7-2 and TRBJ2-2; D not certain. V was clipped by 1 base and J by 6 bases, with 3 bases between them. The length of the CDR3 is 12 residues. Germline V CDR1 and CDR2: SGHTA, FQGNSA. CDR3: CASSLVSGELFF. The CDR3 nucleotides are TGTGCCAGCAGCTTAGTATCCGGGGAGCTGTTTTTT.

The V gene is TRBV28, the J gene TRBJ2-3; 8 bases match TRBD2. This CDR3 has 17 residues. V lost 5 bases, J lost 0 bases, and 10 bases stayed unmatched. Germline loops: CDR1 MDHEN, CDR2 SYDVKM. In nucleotides, the CDR3 is TGTGCCAGCAGTGACCTGGGACTAGACCCTAGCACAGATACGCAGTATTTT. The encoded protein is CASSDLGLDPSTDTQYF.

The V and J genes are TRBV5-1 and TRBJ2-7, with no clear D. V was cut by 0 bases and J by 7 bases, with 14 bases left in between. Germline CDR1 SGHRS, CDR2 YFSETQ. The length of the CDR3 is 14 residues. The CDR3 DNA is TGCGCCAGCAGCTTGGGTAGGTTTCTCGGGGAGCAGTACTTC. The encoded protein is CASSLGRFLGEQYF.

This clone was observed a few times. The V and J genes are TRBV29-1 and TRBJ1-5; 7 positions agree with TRBD1. The CDR3 covers 13 residues. Germline assignment: CDR1 SQVTM and CDR2 ANQGSEA. V gave up 4 bases and J gave up 7 bases; unmatched junction bases: 7. As DNA, the CDR3 is TGCAGCGTTGGGGCTATACAGGGGCAGCCCCAGCATTTT. It specifies CSVGAIQGQPQHF.

The J gene is TRBJ1-1, the V gene TRBV9, with D possibly TRBD1 on 6 matching bases. This CDR3 spans 15 amino acids. The V end was cut by 5 bases, the J end by 3 bases, with 17 bases between. Looked up from germline, CDR1 is SGDLS and CDR2 is YYNGEE. The CDR3 DNA sequence: TGTGCCAGCAGAGAACTAACAGGGCTTTACACTGAAGCTTTCTTT. Translated, it gives CASRELTGLYTEAFF.

The chain carries TRBV19 and TRBJ1-5; 9 nucleotides agree with TRBD1. The germline gives CDR1 LNHDA, CDR2 SQIVND (reference sequence). V trimming: 8 bases; J trimming: 7 bases; junction bases outside the gene matches: 9. CDR3 length equals 14 residues. The CDR3 DNA sequence: TGTGCCAGTTCCCCGGGACAGGGACCCCAGCCCCAGCATTTT. Its translation: CASSPGQGPQPQHF.

The table lists this clone with a count of one. At one end the junction does not follow the germline gene, possibly because of a read error. The rearrangement uses TRBV29-1 and TRBJ2-5; 9 nucleotides align to TRBD2. The CDR3 covers 12 residues. In germline, CDR1 is SQVTM, CDR2 ANQGSEA. CDR3: CSGLAGQGTQYF. CDR3 bases: TGCAGCGGTCTAGCGGGGCAAGGGACCCAGTACTTC.

The J gene is TRBJ2-1, the V gene TRBV15; D is possibly TRBD2 (6 bases). Between the trimmed V and J ends, which lost 4 bases and 0 bases, there was a span of 10 bases. Germline CDR1 and CDR2: LNHNV and YYDKDF (reference sequence). The CDR3 totals 15 residues. For the CDR3, the DNA is TGTGCCACCAGCAAATCTAGCGTCTCCTACAATGAGCAGTTCTTC. This sequence encodes CATSKSSVSYNEQFF.

The chain employs TRBV3-1 (or the pseudogene TRBV3-2) and TRBJ2-3, with a weak D call TRBD2 (5 bases). This CDR3 is 16 amino acids long. The germline V gene has CDR1 LGHDT and CDR2 YNNKEL (reference sequence). The V end was cut by 0 bases, the J end by 4 bases, with 14 bases between. Here the CDR3 DNA reads TGTGCCAGCAGCCAAGACTTCGGGGTAGCTGCAGATACGCAGTATTTT. Translation: CASSQDFGVAADTQYF.

This clone was counted once. The genes are TRBV7-8 and TRBJ1-5, with 7 bases that match TRBD1. The CDR3 extends over 16 amino acids. Germline lookup yields CDR1 SGHVS and CDR2 FQNEAQ. V lost 5 bases to trimming and J lost 3 bases; unmatched junction nucleotides: 10. The CDR3 here is CASSQQSGGFNQPQHF. The CDR3 bases are TGTGCCAGCAGCCAACAATCAGGGGGTTTCAATCAGCCCCAGCATTTT. The entire variable domain, with the rest obtained from reference TRBV7-8 and TRBJ1-5, is as follows: GAGVSQSPRYKVAKRGQDVALRCDPISGHVSLFWYQQALGQGPEFLTYFQNEAQLDKSGLPSDRFFAERPEGSVSTLKIQRTQQEDSAVYLCASSQQSGGFNQPQHFGDGTRLSIL.

This clone is a singleton in its sample. CDR3 residues: CASSRLAGATGDTQYF. The CDR3 DNA follows: TGTGCCAGCAGCCGACTAGCGGGGGCAACCGGAGATACGCAGTATTTT. V and J are TRBV2 and TRBJ2-3; TRBD2 aligns across 12 bases. The CDR3 contains 16 residues. V shed 6 bases and J 5 bases; nucleotides not matched to a gene: 9. Germline V gene sequence: CDR1 SNHLY, CDR2 FYNNEI.

This clone was counted once. This rearrangement joins TRBV10-3 to TRBJ1-2, with D hard to call. This CDR3 has 13 residues. Germline V gene data show CDR1 as ENHRY and CDR2 as SYGVKD. Trimming removed 4 bases at V and 4 bases at J, with 10 bases between. The DNA of the CDR3 is TGTGCCATCAGTGTCGAACAGTCCTATGGCTACACCTTC. It yields the protein CAISVEQSYGYTF.

This chain joins TRBV5-1 and TRBJ2-1, with D perhaps TRBD1 (7 bases). Trimming took off 3 bases at V and 7 bases at J, with 11 bases between the two ends. Germline-derived CDR1 and CDR2 are SGHRS and YFSETQ. This CDR3 is 13 amino acids long. The CDR3 DNA reads TGCGCCAGCAGCTCACAGGGGACTAATGAGCAGTTCTTC. Protein product: CASSSQGTNEQFF.

The genes are TRBV6-6 and TRBJ1-2; TRBD1 matches 10 bases. The germline CDR1 and CDR2 sequences are MNHNY and SVGAGI (reference sequence). V lost 7 bases, J lost 7 bases, and 6 bases stayed unmatched. The CDR3 spans 13 residues. This CDR3 is CASNPGQGFGYTF. For the CDR3, the DNA is TGTGCCAGCAACCCGGGACAGGGGTTTGGCTACACCTTC.

The chain links TRBV4-2 to TRBJ1-4, with D possibly TRBD1 on 5 matching bases. The CDR3 loop spans 18 amino acids. With 0 bases removed from V and 8 bases from J, the gap between germline ends came to 22 bases. The germline gives CDR1 LGHNA, CDR2 YNFKEQ. CDR3 in DNA: TGTGCCAGCAGCCAAGATTATTGGAGGGCAGGGAAGGCGGAAAAACTGTTTTTT. This gives the protein CASSQDYWRAGKAEKLFF.

In DNA form, the CDR3 reads TGCAGCGTTCCGTCGACTAGCGGGAGATACAATGAGCAGTTCTTC. Translation gives CSVPSTSGRYNEQFF. The rearrangement uses TRBV29-1 and TRBJ2-1, with 12 bases that match TRBD2. With V trimmed by 5 bases and J by 4 bases, 6 bases remained unmatched. Germline V gives CDR1 SQVTM, CDR2 ANQGSEA. The CDR3 has 15 amino acids.

V usage is TRBV4-2 and J usage is TRBJ2-7; TRBD1 matches at 10 bases. The CDR3 is 17 amino acids. V lost 1 base, J lost 6 bases, and 12 bases stayed unmatched. Germline lookup yields CDR1 LGHNA and CDR2 YNFKEQ. CDR3 sequence: CASSQVGGGDRGFEQYF. The CDR3 DNA follows: TGTGCCAGCAGCCAAGTGGGGGGAGGGGACAGGGGTTTCGAGCAGTACTTC.